One and the same sample provided the 3 T cell receptor beta chains below, sequenced in a study of shared clonotypes between healthy human individuals. Method: immunoSEQ multiplex PCR; TCRdb's copy keeps in-frame clones and lacks some. The data show under 2.5 million clones, 85% to 95% seen once. The sequenced sample was naive CD4+ T cells from PBMCs. Subset indicated: CD45RA+ positively selected. These receptors all stem from a young man in good health. Some clones in this sample may be carry-over from other donors' samples.

The V gene is TRBV19, the J gene TRBJ2-2; 8 bases are a match to TRBD1. CDR3 size: 14 residues. J lost 4 bases, V lost 10 bases, and 8 bases had no gene match. Germline CDR1 and CDR2: LNHDA and SQIVND (reference sequence). CDR3 sequence (DNA): TGTGCCACCAGGACAGGGCAAGCCACCGGGGAGCTGTTTTTT. It yields the protein CATRTGQATGELFF.

As for this clone: The sample has other DNA sequences that encode this CDR3 too. This chain connects TRBV11-2 to TRBJ1-1; possibly TRBD1 for D (5 bases). The CDR3 sequence is 14 residues long. With 1 base removed from V and 7 bases from J, the gap between germline ends came to 13 bases. Per germline, CDR1 SGHAT and CDR2 FQNNGV. The CDR3 loop reads CASSLVGRGGEAFF. The CDR3 bases are TGTGCCAGCAGCTTAGTCGGTAGGGGAGGTGAAGCTTTCTTT.

Comment on this clone: This CDR3 is also generated by other DNA sequences in the sample. This chain uses TRBV5-1 with TRBJ2-3, with unresolved D. Trimming stripped 0 bases from V and 4 bases from J, with 6 bases between. Germline V gives CDR1 SGHRS, CDR2 YFSETQ. The CDR3 has 13 amino acids. Here the CDR3 reads CASSLVGADTQYF. The CDR3 bases are TGCGCCAGCAGCTTGGTGGGTGCAGATACGCAGTATTTT.